One and the same sample provided the 30 T cell receptor beta chains below, sequenced in a study of Tregs in tolerant kidney transplant recipients. The protocol was immunoSEQ multiplex PCR, while the TCRdb copy is restricted to in-frame clones and leaves out a portion. In the table there are 120,000 or so clones, approximately 90% of which are singletons. What was sequenced was CD4+ T cells from blood. The receptors here all came from a human donor in good health.

The chain combines TRBV7-2 with TRBJ2-7; 14 bases map to TRBD2. The junction had 12 bases not matched to a gene; V was cut back by 4 bases and J by 1 base. Germline values: CDR1 SGHTA, CDR2 FQGNSA. CDR3 size: 19 residues. The CDR3 nucleotides are TGTGCCAGCAGCTCACTCTCCGGACTAGCGGGAGGCCCATCCTACGAGCAGTACTTC. Translation gives CASSSLSGLAGGPSYEQYF.

This chain connects TRBV7-2 to TRBJ1-4; TRBD1 matches 8 bases. V trimming: 5 bases; J trimming: 7 bases; junction bases outside the gene matches: 9. CDR3 length: 15 residues. Germline V lookup: CDR1 SGHTA, CDR2 FQGNSA. CDR3 in DNA: TGTGCCAGCAGCCCGCAGACAGGGGTCGGTGAAAAACTGTTTTTT. This gives the protein CASSPQTGVGEKLFF. Looking up the rest from reference TRBV7-2 and TRBJ1-4 gives the full variable domain: GAGVSQSPSNKVTEKGKDVELRCDPISGHTALYWYRQSLGQGLEFLIYFQGNSAPDKSGLPSDRFSAERTGGSVSTLTIQRTQQEDSAVYLCASSPQTGVGEKLFFGSGTQLSVL.

This chain links TRBV7-8 with TRBJ1-5, with TRBD1 matching over 7 bases. CDR1 SGHVS and CDR2 FQNEAQ come from the germline V gene. This CDR3 is built from 15 residues. V lost 4 bases to trimming and J lost 7 bases; unmatched junction nucleotides: 10. CDR3 loop: CASSSRRQGGQPQHF. DNA for the CDR3: TGTGCCAGCAGCTCTCGGCGACAGGGCGGCCAGCCCCAGCATTTT.

J is TRBJ1-1 and V is TRBV6-5, with a weak D call TRBD1 (5 bases). Germline-derived CDR1 and CDR2 are MNHEY and SVGAGI. This CDR3 comprises 15 residues. The V end was cut by 2 bases, the J end by 0 bases, with 10 bases between. CDR3 region: CASSYGTSMNTEAFF. DNA for the CDR3: TGTGCCAGCAGTTACGGGACGAGCATGAACACTGAAGCTTTCTTT.

The chain carries TRBV13 and TRBJ2-6; 14 bases agree with TRBD2. The CDR3 extends over 17 amino acids. Germline assignment: CDR1 PRHDT and CDR2 FYEKMQ (reference sequence). With V trimmed by 6 bases and J by 2 bases, 3 bases remained unmatched. CDR3: CASRRLAGGPGANVLTF. CDR3 DNA sequence: TGTGCCAGCAGGAGACTAGCGGGAGGGCCTGGGGCCAACGTCCTGACTTTC.

CDR3 amino acids: CASSFERNKNTEAFF. In nucleotides, the CDR3 is TGTGCCAGCAGCTTCGAACGAAATAAGAACACTGAAGCTTTCTTT. The chain combines TRBV5-6 with TRBJ1-1; D ambiguous. Per germline, CDR1 SGHDT and CDR2 YYEEEE. V was trimmed by 2 bases and J by 1 base, leaving 12 bases between them. This CDR3 contains 15 residues.

This chain uses TRBV5-1 with TRBJ1-1; 8 positions agree with TRBD1. Germline CDR1 SGHRS, CDR2 YFSETQ. The CDR3 covers 15 residues. Trimming removed 2 bases from V and 4 bases from J; junction bases left unmatched: 7. The DNA of the CDR3 is TGCGCCAGCAGCTTCCAGGGGGCGGCGAGCACTGAAGCTTTCTTT. It is translated as CASSFQGAASTEAFF.

The chain combines TRBV7-8 with TRBJ2-7, with 7 bases that match TRBD2. This CDR3 contains 14 residues. From germline, CDR1 is SGHVS and CDR2 FQNEAQ. J was trimmed by 3 bases and V by 7 bases; bases with no gene match: 9. Here the CDR3 DNA reads TGTGCCAGCACATCGACAGCGGGGATCTACGAGCAGTACTTC. Its protein is CASTSTAGIYEQYF.

As DNA, the CDR3 is TGTGCCACCAGCAGAGATGTGGGGGGGCACGAAAAACTGTTTTTT. This encodes CATSRDVGGHEKLFF. The chain employs TRBV15 and TRBJ1-4; D is possibly TRBD1 (6 bases). Deletions cut 0 bases from V and 8 bases from J, with 13 bases between. The CDR3 is 15 amino acids. Germline V CDR1 and CDR2: LNHNV, YYDKDF (reference sequence).

The rearrangement links TRBV5-1 to TRBJ1-1; D gene uncertain. Looked up from germline, CDR1 is SGHRS and CDR2 is YFSETQ. V lost 3 bases and J lost 3, with 9 bases in between. This CDR3 comprises 13 residues. This chain's CDR3 is CASSSTGYTEAFF. In nucleotides, the CDR3 is TGCGCCAGCAGCTCGACCGGGTACACTGAAGCTTTCTTT.

The rearrangement joins TRBV15 to TRBJ2-3; either TRBD1 or TRBD2 may supply D (6 bases each). Per germline, CDR1 LNHNV and CDR2 YYDKDF (reference sequence). Deletions cut 1 base from V and 1 base from J, with 12 bases between. This CDR3 region has 16 residues. DNA of the CDR3: TGTGCCACCAGCAGAGTATATAGGGGGGGCACAGATACGCAGTATTTT. Protein product: CATSRVYRGGTDTQYF.

Written as DNA, the CDR3 is TGTGCCAGCAACTTCGCCGGGGCAGGGGGCGGCTATGGCTACACCTTC. It is translated as CASNFAGAGGGYGYTF. This chain connects TRBV6-6 to TRBJ1-2; 8 bases fit TRBD1. CDR3 length: 16 amino acids. CDR1 and CDR2 from the germline V gene are MNHNY and SVGAGI (reference sequence). V shed 7 bases, J shed 4 bases, and the junction held 14 bases outside the gene matches.

This chain uses TRBV18 with TRBJ2-3; unclear D gene. The CDR3 is made up of 15 amino acids. Trimming took off 5 bases at V and 2 bases at J, with 14 bases between the two ends. Germline assignment: CDR1 KGHSH and CDR2 LQKENI. CDR3 sequence reads: CASSSIGTFTDTQYF. The CDR3 nucleotides are TGTGCCAGCTCATCCATCGGCACTTTCACAGATACGCAGTATTTT.

The J gene is TRBJ2-7, the V gene TRBV4-1; D uncertain. Between the trimmed V and J ends, which lost 4 bases and 5 bases, there was a span of 24 bases. There are 17 residues in the CDR3. Germline values: CDR1 MGHRA, CDR2 YSYEKL. The CDR3 protein is CASSRSYLPSPRNEQYF. The CDR3, as DNA: TGCGCCAGCAGCCGCAGTTATCTTCCGAGCCCTCGGAACGAGCAGTACTTC.

In its sample, this clone was seen once. The chain uses TRBV6-1 and TRBJ1-2; 7 bases agree with TRBD1. Per the germline V gene, CDR1 is MNHNS and CDR2 is SASEGT. This CDR3 is 13 amino acids long. V shed 2 bases, J shed 8 bases, and the junction held 5 bases outside the gene matches. The CDR3 coding sequence is TGTGCCAGCAGTGAAACAGGGGCGGGAGGCTACACCTTC. This gives the protein CASSETGAGGYTF.

This sequence joins TRBV5-6 and TRBJ1-3; possibly TRBD1 for D (5 bases). V was trimmed by 3 bases and J by 3 bases, leaving 10 bases between them. In germline, CDR1 is SGHDT, CDR2 YYEEEE. CDR3 length: 14 residues. The CDR3 nucleotides read TGTGCCAGCAGCTCGCCGGGACTTGGAAACACCATATATTTT. Amino acid sequence: CASSSPGLGNTIYF.

The chain uses TRBV10-1 and TRBJ2-3, with 10 bases lining up with TRBD2. The CDR3 sequence is 16 residues long. CDR1 WNHNN and CDR2 SYGVQD come from the germline V gene (reference sequence). With V trimmed by 6 bases and J by 0 bases, 6 bases remained unmatched. CDR3 coding DNA: TGCGCCAGCAGCCTCGGACTAGCGGCCAGCACAGATACGCAGTATTTT. Encoded protein: CASSLGLAASTDTQYF.

The V and J genes are TRBV5-1 and TRBJ2-3; D perhaps matches TRBD2 (6 bases). Trimming removed 4 bases at V and 6 bases at J, with 15 bases between. This CDR3 is built from 14 residues. Germline V gene sequence: CDR1 SGHRS, CDR2 YFSETQ. Here the CDR3 DNA reads TGCGCCAGCAGCCCCGGGACTTCCGTGGATACGCAGTATTTT. This gives the protein CASSPGTSVDTQYF.

The chain couples TRBV6-1 to TRBJ1-6, with D unclear. The CDR3 extends over 15 amino acids. V lost 8 bases and J lost 2, with 13 bases in between. The V gene's germline CDR1 is MNHNS and CDR2 SASEGT. CDR3 sequence reads: CASLGRKTYNSPLHF. In DNA, the CDR3 is TGTGCCAGCCTTGGTAGAAAGACCTATAATTCACCCCTCCACTTT.

J is TRBJ1-4 and V is TRBV6-6; D may be TRBD1 (6 bases). V dropped 2 bases and J dropped 7 bases, with 14 bases sitting between them. This CDR3 is 15 amino acids long. The germline V gene has CDR1 MNHNY and CDR2 SVGAGI (reference sequence). DNA of the CDR3: TGTGCCAGCAGTTACCAACAGGGAGGAGGTGAAAAACTGTTTTTT. It translates to CASSYQQGGGEKLFF.

This clone has just a few counts. This chain links TRBV7-3 with TRBJ2-2, with D unclear. V was shortened by 1 base and J by 5 bases, with 5 bases between the two germline ends. Looked up from germline, CDR1 is SGHTA and CDR2 is FQGTGA. This CDR3 spans 13 amino acids. This chain's CDR3 is CASSLRETGELFF. CDR3 bases: TGTGCCAGCAGCTTAAGGGAAACCGGGGAGCTGTTTTTT.

This clone was picked up one time. This sequence joins TRBV10-1 and TRBJ2-3; D gene ambiguous. Trimming stripped 3 bases from V and 6 bases from J, with 7 bases between. Germline CDR1 reads WNHNN; CDR2 reads SYGVQD (reference sequence). This CDR3 spans 12 amino acids. The DNA of the CDR3 is TGCGCCAGCAGTGATTCATCGGATACGCAGTATTTT. Amino acid sequence: CASSDSSDTQYF.

A few counts support this clone. The chain recombines TRBV5-8 with TRBJ1-1, with 10 bases identical to TRBD1. Losses at the gene ends were 0 bases for V and 3 bases for J; bases not matched to a gene: 5. CDR1 is SGHTS and CDR2 is YDEGEE in the germline V gene. The CDR3 has 16 amino acids. CDR3 in DNA: TGTGCCAGCAGCTTGGGCCCGGGACAGGGGCACACTGAAGCTTTCTTT. This codes for CASSLGPGQGHTEAFF.

V usage is TRBV30 and J usage is TRBJ2-1; D might be TRBD2 (5 bases). Germline V lookup: CDR1 GTSNPN, CDR2 SVGIG (reference sequence). V was pared by 2 bases and J by 12 bases, with 20 bases between. CDR3 size: 14 residues. This chain's CDR3 is CAWSSSGSSSPQFF. The DNA for the CDR3 is TGTGCCTGGAGTTCCAGCGGCAGCTCAAGCCCGCAGTTCTTC.

The gene calls are TRBV7-6 and TRBJ1-3, with a weak D call TRBD1 (5 bases). Germline V lookup: CDR1 SGHVS, CDR2 FNYEAQ. CDR3 length equals 15 residues. The germline V and J ends were trimmed by 2 bases and 4 bases, with 12 bases remaining between them. The CDR3 protein is CASSLTRGSGNTIYF. The CDR3 DNA follows: TGTGCCAGCAGCTTAACGCGGGGGAGCGGAAACACCATATATTTT.

The sample holds a few counts of this clone. V is TRBV7-3 and J is TRBJ2-2; TRBD2 matches 10 bases. V was pared by 0 bases and J by 6 bases, with 7 bases of the junction left unmatched. The CDR3 runs to 17 residues. Germline-derived CDR1 and CDR2 are SGHTA and FQGTGA. The CDR3 DNA is TGTGCCAGCAGCTTAACCCCGAGCGGGGGGGAAGCCGGGGAGCTGTTTTTT. Protein sequence: CASSLTPSGGEAGELFF.

This clone was seen once. The CDR3 DNA sequence: TGTGCCAGCATGCCAGACCGGTCCCAGCGCAATCAGCCCCAGCATTTT. Amino acid sequence: CASMPDRSQRNQPQHF. This chain connects TRBV11-3 to TRBJ1-5; D gene unclear. CDR3 length: 16 residues. V was shortened by 7 bases and J by 2 bases, with 18 bases between the two germline ends. Germline loops: CDR1 SGHNT, CDR2 YENEEA.

The chain uses TRBV5-1 and TRBJ1-3; TRBD1 agrees at 11 bases. This CDR3 has 15 amino acids. The V and J ends lost 5 bases and 4 bases, in that order; junction bases with no gene match: 5. Germline-derived CDR1 and CDR2 are SGHRS and YFSETQ. The CDR3 here is CASRRTGGEGNTIYF. CDR3 bases: TGCGCCAGCAGGAGGACAGGGGGCGAAGGAAACACCATATATTTT.

The chain is built from TRBV10-3 and TRBJ1-4; unclear D gene. V was cut by 10 bases and J by 7 bases, with 13 bases left in between. CDR1 is ENHRY, CDR2 SYGVKD, per germline. The CDR3 runs to 12 residues. CDR3: CATQQPLEKLFF. In DNA form, the CDR3 reads TGTGCCACCCAACAGCCCCTTGAAAAACTGTTTTTT.

This chain connects TRBV6-6 to TRBJ2-3; D gene unclear. The CDR3 sequence is 14 residues long. The V gene lost 2 bases and the J gene lost 2 bases, with 8 bases spanning the gap. From germline, CDR1 is MNHNY and CDR2 SVGAGI (reference sequence). Written as DNA, the CDR3 is TGTGCCAGCAGTTACCGACTCGACACAGATACGCAGTATTTT. Translating it yields CASSYRLDTDTQYF.